This passage covers 12 T cell receptor beta chains from one sample sequenced in a study of cytomegalovirus exposure and HLA in healthy donors. Primers for the PCR totalled 60 Vbeta and 13 Jbeta. Libraries were prepared by immunoSEQ multiplex PCR; TCRdb keeps only in-frame clonotypes and omits some of them. The sample includes about 73,000 clones, 75% of them seen just once. The sequenced sample was PBMCs. The source is a man in his 70s in good health and CMV-seronegative.

The rearrangement uses TRBV30 and TRBJ1-3; no definite D call. The CDR3 runs to 12 residues. V was cut by 1 base and J by 11 bases, with 12 bases left in between. Looked up from germline, CDR1 is GTSNPN and CDR2 is SVGIG (reference sequence). CDR3 sequence: CAWSGSGPAIYF. CDR3 nucleotides: TGTGCCTGGAGTGGCAGCGGCCCAGCCATATATTTT.

The chain couples TRBV25-1 to TRBJ2-5; TRBD1 agrees at 8 bases. Germline lookup yields CDR1 MGHDK and CDR2 SYGVNS. Unmatched junction bases numbered 8, after V lost 6 bases and J lost 2 bases. There are 15 residues in the CDR3. The CDR3 sequence: CASSKDRVKQETQYF. The CDR3, as DNA: TGTGCCAGCAGCAAGGACAGGGTCAAACAAGAGACCCAGTACTTC.

V gene TRBV7-9 combines with J gene TRBJ2-5, with 8 bases aligning to TRBD1. The CDR3 has 13 residues. Trimming took 5 bases from V and 4 from J; bases not matched to a gene: 3. Looked up from germline, CDR1 is SEHNR and CDR2 is FQNEAQ (reference sequence). CDR3 nucleotide sequence: TGTGCCAGCAGCGCCGACAGGGGAGAGACCCAGTACTTC. Translating it yields CASSADRGETQYF.

This rearrangement joins TRBV27 to TRBJ2-7; D may be TRBD1 (6 bases). V lost 3 bases and J 3 bases, leaving 12 bases between the germline ends. The CDR3 consists of 14 residues. Germline values: CDR1 MNHEY, CDR2 SMNVEV (reference sequence). Here the CDR3 DNA reads TGTGCCAGCAGTTTGTTGGTAGGGGGCTACGAGCAGTACTTC. It translates to CASSLLVGGYEQYF.

The J gene is TRBJ2-1, the V gene TRBV27, with 7 nucleotides matching TRBD2. The V and J ends lost 1 base and 2 bases, in that order; junction bases with no gene match: 5. CDR3 length: 16 amino acids. The germline V gene has CDR1 MNHEY and CDR2 SMNVEV (reference sequence). The CDR3 DNA follows: TGTGCCAGCAGTTTATTCGCGGGAGTAACCTACAATGAGCAGTTCTTC. As protein: CASSLFAGVTYNEQFF.

Points on this clone: This CDR3 is also generated by other DNA sequences in the sample. This chain joins TRBV5-1 and TRBJ1-1, with a tentative D call TRBD1 (5 bases). Germline V gene sequence: CDR1 SGHRS, CDR2 YFSETQ. The CDR3 consists of 13 residues. Trimming removed 2 bases from V and 5 bases from J, with 10 bases in between. The CDR3 reads CASSFGGGTEAFF. In DNA, the CDR3 is TGCGCCAGCAGCTTTGGGGGAGGGACTGAAGCTTTCTTT.

CDR3 sequence reads: CASSQLLAEAPTYEQYF. In DNA form, the CDR3 reads TGCGCCAGCAGCCAACTTCTAGCGGAGGCGCCAACCTACGAGCAGTACTTC. This chain joins TRBV4-1 and TRBJ2-5; 7 bases line up with TRBD2. With the DNA end fitting TRBJ2-7 better, the J assignment may be wrong. This CDR3 has 17 residues. Looked up from germline, CDR1 is MGHRA and CDR2 is YSYEKL.

The chain combines TRBV7-9 with TRBJ2-2, with 9 nucleotides matching TRBD1. The CDR3 has 16 residues. The V gene's germline CDR1 is SEHNR and CDR2 FQNEAQ (reference sequence). Trimming cost V 4 bases and J 5 bases; bases outside gene matches: 8. The CDR3 nucleotides read TGTGCCAGCAGCTCTACAGGGGGCACGTTAACCGGGGAGCTGTTTTTT. It yields the protein CASSSTGGTLTGELFF.

The chain uses TRBV7-8 and TRBJ2-3; 8 nucleotides line up with TRBD2. V lost 4 bases to trimming and J lost 2 bases; unmatched junction nucleotides: 11. Germline CDR1 reads SGHVS; CDR2 reads FQNEAQ. This CDR3 is built from 17 residues. The CDR3 nucleotides read TGTGCCAGCAGCTCTCCGGGCGGGGGGTCAAACACAGATACGCAGTATTTT. Translated: CASSSPGGGSNTDTQYF.

The chain recombines TRBV4-1 with TRBJ1-2; D is perhaps TRBD1 (5 bases). Deletions cut 0 bases from V and 3 bases from J, with 11 bases between. Germline CDR1 MGHRA, CDR2 YSYEKL. The CDR3 is made up of 15 amino acids. The CDR3 sequence: CASSQEGRGDYGYTF. CDR3 DNA sequence: TGCGCCAGCAGCCAAGAGGGGCGGGGGGACTATGGCTACACCTTC.

This clone was counted between two and nine times. This rearrangement joins TRBV7-8 to TRBJ2-7, with D possibly matching TRBD1 (6 bases). The length of the CDR3 is 13 residues. Germline CDR1 and CDR2: SGHVS and FQNEAQ. The V gene lost 1 base and the J gene lost 3 bases, with 7 bases spanning the gap. The CDR3 spells CASSLVDSYEQYF. Here the CDR3 DNA reads TGTGCCAGCAGCTTAGTGGACAGCTACGAGCAGTACTTC.

This clone turned up a few times. The V gene is TRBV28, the J gene TRBJ1-4, with TRBD1 matching over 9 bases. The junction had 8 bases not matched to a gene; V was cut back by 5 bases and J by 7 bases. Germline V gives CDR1 MDHEN, CDR2 SYDVKM. This CDR3 is 15 amino acids long. CDR3 region: CASSQPGQGGEKLFF. DNA of the CDR3: TGTGCCAGCAGTCAACCGGGACAGGGCGGTGAAAAACTGTTTTTT.